The 8 T cell receptor beta chains given below trace back to one sample, sequenced in a study of T cells in Graves' hyperthyroidism and ophthalmopathy. RNA transcripts provided the source from which TCR beta CDR3 regions were amplified. TCR CDR3 regions were first amplified by RT-PCR with HTBI primers. TCRdb re-analysed the multiplex PCR reads in MiXCR, keeping a single row per CDR3 protein. Of about 640,000 distinct CDR3 sequences listed, less than 25% are singletons. Sequencing was carried out using blood. The receptors were gathered from a man aged 25 to 40 with Graves' ophthalmopathy.

The V gene is TRBV9, the J gene TRBJ2-3, with TRBD2 matching over 12 bases. The germline V gene encodes CDR1 SGDLS and CDR2 YYNGEE. CDR3 length: 16 amino acids. Trimming removed 5 bases from V and 4 bases from J; junction bases left unmatched: 8. The CDR3 nucleotides read TGTGCCAGCAGTGCTACTTCTAGCGGGAGGGCAGATACGCAGTATTTT. Amino acid sequence: CASSATSSGRADTQYF. The full variable domain, its missing parts supplied by reference TRBV9 and TRBJ2-3, is DSGVTQTPKHLITATGQRVTLRCSPRSGDLSVYWYQQSLDQGLQFLIQYYNGEERAKGNILERFSAQQFPDLHSELNLSSLELGDSALYFCASSATSSGRADTQYFGPGTRLTVL.

The V and J genes are TRBV10-3 and TRBJ2-5; possible D gene TRBD2, 7 bases. The CDR3 loop spans 15 amino acids. Trimming left V 2 bases short and J 5 bases short, with 15 bases between. Looked up from germline, CDR1 is ENHRY and CDR2 is SYGVKD. The CDR3 reads CAISETGTKRETQYF. CDR3 DNA: TGTGCCATCAGTGAGACAGGGACTAAAAGGGAGACCCAGTACTTC.

V gene TRBV7-9 combines with J gene TRBJ2-7, with D maybe TRBD2 (5 bases). Germline-derived CDR1 and CDR2 are SEHNR and FQNEAQ (reference sequence). Trimming pared 5 bases from V and 2 bases from J, leaving 22 bases between. This CDR3 spans 17 amino acids. Here the CDR3 DNA reads TGTGCCAGCAGCCCGCGGACTTCCGGAGAACCGACCTACGAGCAGTACTTC. Residues: CASSPRTSGEPTYEQYF.

The V and J genes are TRBV7-2 and TRBJ2-2; a weak D match, TRBD2 (6 bases). The CDR3 totals 12 residues. The V end was cut by 5 bases, the J end by 7 bases, with 8 bases between. Germline CDR1 and CDR2: SGHTA and FQGNSA. In DNA form, the CDR3 reads TGTGCCAGCAGCCCGCGGGGCGGGGAGCTGTTTTTT. Amino acids: CASSPRGGELFF. The complete variable domain, with remaining parts taken from reference TRBV7-2 and TRBJ2-2, reads GAGVSQSPSNKVTEKGKDVELRCDPISGHTALYWYRQSLGQGLEFLIYFQGNSAPDKSGLPSDRFSAERTGGSVSTLTIQRTQQEDSAVYLCASSPRGGELFFGEGSRLTVL.

There are a few counts of this clonotype. The chain combines TRBV12-3 or TRBV12-4 with TRBJ1-5, with D possibly matching TRBD1 (6 bases). This CDR3 has 15 residues. Trimming cost V 3 bases and J 1 base, with 10 bases left between them. CDR3 region: CASSFRRGSNQPQHF. In DNA, the CDR3 is TGTGCCAGCAGTTTTCGCAGGGGAAGCAATCAGCCCCAGCATTTT.

The V and J genes are TRBV12-3 or TRBV12-4 and TRBJ1-5, with 12 bases matching TRBD1. This CDR3 has 15 amino acids. V lost 7 bases to trimming and J lost 1 base; unmatched junction nucleotides: 2. The CDR3 DNA follows: TGTGCCAGCACCGGGACAGGGGGCAGCAATCAGCCCCAGCATTTT. It specifies CASTGTGGSNQPQHF.

This clonotype has a count of ten or more. The chain combines TRBV7-9 with TRBJ1-2, with 8 bases fitting TRBD1. The germline V gene encodes CDR1 SEHNR and CDR2 FQNEAQ (reference sequence). The length of the CDR3 is 15 residues. Trimming cost V 7 bases and J 4 bases; bases outside gene matches: 11. Here the CDR3 DNA reads TGTGCCAGCACCGCAGGACAGGGCTTTACCTATGGCTACACCTTC. Amino acid sequence: CASTAGQGFTYGYTF.

The CDR3 reads CASSQVHSTGSEQYF. CDR3 nucleotide sequence: TGCGCCAGCAGCCAAGTGCACTCCACCGGGAGCGAGCAGTACTTC. The chain couples TRBV4-1 to TRBJ2-7, with D perhaps matching TRBD2 (6 bases). The CDR3 sequence is 15 residues long. V lost 1 base, J lost 6 bases, and 16 bases lay in between. Germline V gives CDR1 MGHRA, CDR2 YSYEKL.